This entry describes one TCR beta chain. This entry belongs to a study of OX40 agonist ivuxolimab in advanced cancers. The wider study: Participants averaged approximately 60 years of age (range roughly 23 to 80) and were over 75% male.

The method was immunoSEQ multiplex PCR; TCRdb's version includes in-frame clones alone and lacks a portion of them. The sample lists approximately 60,000 clones, roughly 86% occurring once. Systemic immunosuppression or autoimmune disease history was grounds to exclude patients. CDR1 is SEHNR, CDR2 FQNEAQ, per germline (reference sequence). The CDR3 spans 19 residues. V trimming: 5 bases; J trimming: 4 bases; junction bases outside the gene matches: 17. This specimen was CD4+ or CD8+ T cells sorted from blood, taken in a trial of the OX40 agonist ivuxolimab. The source is an adult with an advanced solid tumor such as melanoma, head and neck, liver or kidney cancer. The gene calls are TRBV7-9 and TRBJ2-6, with 7 bases identical to TRBD1. CDR3 sequence: CASSPTQQGIVLGANVLTF. The DNA of the CDR3 is TGTGCCAGCAGCCCAACACAACAGGGGATCGTCCTGGGGGCCAACGTCCTGACTTTC.